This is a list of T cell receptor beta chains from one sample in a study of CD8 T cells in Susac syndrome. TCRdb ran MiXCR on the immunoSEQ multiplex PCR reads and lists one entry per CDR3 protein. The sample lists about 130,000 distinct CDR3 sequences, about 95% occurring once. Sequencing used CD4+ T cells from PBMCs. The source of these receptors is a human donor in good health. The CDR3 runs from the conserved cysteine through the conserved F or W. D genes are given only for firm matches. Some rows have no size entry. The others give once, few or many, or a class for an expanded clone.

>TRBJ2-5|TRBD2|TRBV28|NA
TGTGCCAGCGCCATGGGGAGGGCCCTGGGGTACGAGACCCAGTACTTC
CASAMGRALGYETQYF
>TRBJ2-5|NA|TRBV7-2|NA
TGTGCCAGCAGCGAAAGAATGGCGGGACTCTCGGAGACCCAGTACTTC
CASSERMAGLSETQYF
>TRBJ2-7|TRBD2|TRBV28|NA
TGTGCCAGCAGTTCGACTAGCGGGAGAGGTTACGAGCAGTACTTC
CASSSTSGRGYEQYF
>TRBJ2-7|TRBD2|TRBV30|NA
TGTGCCTGGAGTCCAGGGACTAGGCCCGTTGATTTC
CAWSPGTRPVDF
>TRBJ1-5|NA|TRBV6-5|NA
TGTGCCAGCAGGGTCAGGGCGGGCAATCAGCCCCAGCATTTT
CASRVRAGNQPQHF
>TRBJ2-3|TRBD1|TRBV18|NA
TGTGCCAGCTCACCACAGACAGGGACGGATACGCAGTATTTT
CASSPQTGTDTQYF
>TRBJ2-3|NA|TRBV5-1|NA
TGCGCCAGCGGGGCGTCGGGAGATTACACAGATACGCAGTATTTT
CASGASGDYTDTQYF
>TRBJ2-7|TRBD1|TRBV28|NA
TGTGCCAGCAGTGGGGACAGCTCCTACGAGCAGTACTTC
CASSGDSSYEQYF
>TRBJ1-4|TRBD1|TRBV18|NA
TGTGCCAGCACCATGGACAGGATGGGCGTGTTGGAAAAACTGTTTTTT
CASTMDRMGVLEKLFF
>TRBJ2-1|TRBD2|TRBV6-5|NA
TGTGCCAGCAGGTCGGGGACTAGCGGGAATGAGCAGTTCTTC
CASRSGTSGNEQFF
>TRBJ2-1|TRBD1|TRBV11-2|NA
TGTGCCAGCAGCCAACGACAGGGTAGGGATTACAATGAGCAGTTCTTC
CASSQRQGRDYNEQFF
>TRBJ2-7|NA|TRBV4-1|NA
TGCGCCAGCAGTAAAACGATAACCTACGAGCAGTACTTC
CASSKTITYEQYF
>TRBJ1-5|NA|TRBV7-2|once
TGTGCCAGCAGCTTACGGGGGGAGAATCAGCCCCAGCATTTT
CASSLRGENQPQHF
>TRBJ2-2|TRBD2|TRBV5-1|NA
TGCGCCAGCAGCCATGCTAGCGGAGGAGGACCGAACACCGGGGAGCTGTTTTTT
CASSHASGGGPNTGELFF
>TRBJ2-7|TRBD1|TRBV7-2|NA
TGTGCCAGCAGCTTCGGGGCGACCGGGACAGGGTACTACGAGCAGTACTTC
CASSFGATGTGYYEQYF
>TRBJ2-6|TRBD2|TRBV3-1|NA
TGTGCCAGCAGCCAAACGAGCGGGACTAGCGGGCCTAGATCTGGGGCCAACGTCCTGACTTTC
CASSQTSGTSGPRSGANVLTF
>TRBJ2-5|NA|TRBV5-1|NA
TGCGCCACCAGCAGGGAACAAGAGACCCAGTACTTC
CATSREQETQYF
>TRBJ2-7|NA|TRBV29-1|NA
TGCAGCGTTGAAAAGGGTCCTTCCGAGCAGTACTTC
CSVEKGPSEQYF
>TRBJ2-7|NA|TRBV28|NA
TGTGCCAGCAGTCCGGGGGGCCTCCCCTACGAGCAGTACTTC
CASSPGGLPYEQYF
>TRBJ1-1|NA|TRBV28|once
TGTGCCAGCAGTCTCCCTCAGGGGCGCACTGAAGCTTTCTTT
CASSLPQGRTEAFF
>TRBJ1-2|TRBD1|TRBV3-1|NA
TGTGCCAGCAGCTTGGACAGGGCAGACGGCTACACCTTC
CASSLDRADGYTF
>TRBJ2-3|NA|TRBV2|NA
TGTGCCAGCAGTACGATGCCGATAAGCACAGATACGCAGTATTTT
CASSTMPISTDTQYF
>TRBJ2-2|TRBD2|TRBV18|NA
TGTGCCAGCTCACCGACTAGCGGGAAGGCCGGGGAGCTGTTTTTT
CASSPTSGKAGELFF
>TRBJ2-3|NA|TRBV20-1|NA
TGCAGTGCCAGCTTGGGGATCGGCACAGATACGCAGTATTTT
CSASLGIGTDTQYF
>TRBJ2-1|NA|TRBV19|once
TGTGCCAGTAGTATAGAAGAGGGGAGCTCCTACAATGAGCAGTTCTTC
CASSIEEGSSYNEQFF
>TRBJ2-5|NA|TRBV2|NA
TGTGCCAGCAGTGATCAGCTAGGGGGGACCAAAGAGACCCAGTACTTC
CASSDQLGGTKETQYF
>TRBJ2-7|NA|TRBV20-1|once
TGCAGTGCCAAAGCGGACTACTACGAGCAGTACTTC
CSAKADYYEQYF
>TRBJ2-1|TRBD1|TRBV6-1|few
TGTGCCAGCAGTCTCCCGACAGGGGGGCGCGGTGAGCAGTTCTTC
CASSLPTGGRGEQFF
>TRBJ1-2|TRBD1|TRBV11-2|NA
TGTGCCAGCAGCTTCCAGGGGGCGAACTATGGCTACACCTTC
CASSFQGANYGYTF
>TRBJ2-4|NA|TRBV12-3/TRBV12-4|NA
TGTGCCAGCAGTTTAAGGCAGGGGTCGAACATTCAGTACTTC
CASSLRQGSNIQYF
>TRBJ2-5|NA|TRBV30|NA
TGTGCCTGGCAGCGGTACCAAGAGACCCAGTACTTC
CAWQRYQETQYF
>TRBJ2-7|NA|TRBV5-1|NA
TGCGCCAGCAGCTTGCCGGGGGCAGGCGAGCAGTACTTC
CASSLPGAGEQYF
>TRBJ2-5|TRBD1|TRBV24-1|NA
TGTGCCACCAGTGACCGGGGACAGACCCCGGGGACCCAGTACTTC
CATSDRGQTPGTQYF
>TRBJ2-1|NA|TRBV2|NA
TGTGCCAGCAGGTTCGTGTTAAGCAATGAGCAGTTCTTC
CASRFVLSNEQFF
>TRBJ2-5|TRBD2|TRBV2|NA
TGTGCCAGCATAAAGGAGGCGGGGGTTCAGAAGACCCAGTACTTC
CASIKEAGVQKTQYF
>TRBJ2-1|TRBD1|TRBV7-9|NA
TGTGCCAGCAGCCCCGGACAGGGTTTGTTGAATGAGCAGTTCTTC
CASSPGQGLLNEQFF
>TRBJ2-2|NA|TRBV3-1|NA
TGTGCCAGCAGCCTGTACGCCGGGGAGCTGTTTTTT
CASSLYAGELFF
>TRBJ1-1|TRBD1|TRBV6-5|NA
TGTGCCAGCAGTTATTCCCGGGACAGGGGTGAAGCTTTCTTT
CASSYSRDRGEAFF
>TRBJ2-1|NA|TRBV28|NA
TGTGCCAGCAGGCAAGCCAGGCTAGTCAATGAGCAGTTCTTC
CASRQARLVNEQFF
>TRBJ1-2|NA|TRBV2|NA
TGTGCCCGTTCTCGTACAGGGAACTATGGCTACACCTTC
CARSRTGNYGYTF
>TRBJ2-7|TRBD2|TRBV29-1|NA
TGCAGCGTTCGGCTAGCGGGACCCTTTAATGAGCAGTACTTC
CSVRLAGPFNEQYF
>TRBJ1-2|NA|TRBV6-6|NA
TGTGCCAGCAGTCAAACCCTTTATGGCTACACCTTC
CASSQTLYGYTF
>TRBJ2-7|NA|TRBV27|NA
TGTGCCAGCACTGAACCCGGACTGGCGTCCTACGAGCAGTACTTC
CASTEPGLASYEQYF
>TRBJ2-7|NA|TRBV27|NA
TGTGCCAGCAGTTTAGAGCGAGGCGAGCAGTACTTC
CASSLERGEQYF
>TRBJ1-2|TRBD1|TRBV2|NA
TGTGCCAGCAGTCGGGGCAGGGGGAATGGCTACACCTTC
CASSRGRGNGYTF
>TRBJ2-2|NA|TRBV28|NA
TGTGCCAGCAGGGCGATCGACAGGAACACCGGGGAGCTGTTTTTT
CASRAIDRNTGELFF
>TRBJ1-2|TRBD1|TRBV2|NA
TGTGCCAGCACCGGGGGACAGGGGGTAGACTATGGCTACACCTTC
CASTGGQGVDYGYTF
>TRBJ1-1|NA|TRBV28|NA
TGTGCCAGCAAACCTGGACCGGGGAACACTGAAGCTTTCTTT
CASKPGPGNTEAFF
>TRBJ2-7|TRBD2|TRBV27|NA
TGTGCCACCGCGAGAGCGGGGGGAGAAGAGCAGTACTTC
CATARAGGEEQYF
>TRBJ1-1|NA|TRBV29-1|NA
TGCAGCGTTGAATTGGGGTGGGGCGTTATGAACACTGAAGCTTTCTTT
CSVELGWGVMNTEAFF
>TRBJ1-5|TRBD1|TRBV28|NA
TGTGCCAGCAGCTTTGCCGGGACAGGGACAACGGCCCAGCATTTT
CASSFAGTGTTAQHF
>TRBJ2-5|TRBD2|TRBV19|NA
TGTGCCAGTAGTATGGCGGGAGTGGAGACCCAGTACTTC
CASSMAGVETQYF
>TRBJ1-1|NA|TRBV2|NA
TGTGCCAGCAGTGACCAGAGAAACACTGAAGCTTTCTTT
CASSDQRNTEAFF
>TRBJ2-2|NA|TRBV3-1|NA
TGTGCCAGCAGCCAAGTTGAAGGAACCGGGGAGCTGTTTTTT
CASSQVEGTGELFF
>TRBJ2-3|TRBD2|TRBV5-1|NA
TGCGCCAGCGGGCTAGCGGACACTAGCACAGATACGCAGTATTTT
CASGLADTSTDTQYF